This T cell receptor (beta chain) was profiled in a study of Ad26.COV2.S vaccination and SARS-CoV-2 variants. Study information: Ad26.COV2.S arm of COV1001 included the donor. General study findings and limits: Quantification of TCR breadth and depth may have yielded underestimates of total T cell responses.

In the case of this clone: Its antigen is unidentified.

Data came from immunoSEQ multiplex PCR; TCRdb stores just in-frame clones and leaves some out. The sample yields about 460,000 clones, 80% to 90% seen once. Treatment here: about 20 received Ad26.COV2.S at low or high dose, single or two shots; about 5 received placebo; per-sample allocation not given. The study sampled participants on day 63 after the first vaccine or placebo injection. This TCR was recovered from a person aged 18-60 years who received the Ad26.COV2.S COVID-19 vaccine or a placebo. The specimen comprised peripheral blood, sampled in a trial of Ad26.COV2.S vaccine versus placebo.

The DNA for the CDR3 is TGCGCCAGCAGTGAGGGGTTGGGTCGGGGCTTGGCTGAAGCTTTCTTT. Its protein is CASSEGLGRGLAEAFF. This rearrangement joins TRBV10-2 to TRBJ1-1; possibly TRBD1 for D (5 bases). There are 16 residues in the CDR3. V shed 2 bases and J shed 6 bases, with 19 bases lying between them. CDR1 WSHSY and CDR2 SAAADI come from the germline V gene.